Below are 30 T cell receptor beta chains sequenced from a single sample in a study of shared clonotypes between healthy human individuals. Terminally differentiated effector memory CD45RA+ cells were excluded by CCR7 positive selection of CD45RO-negative cells. TCRdb's table, derived via immunoSEQ multiplex PCR, lists solely in-frame clones and lacks some. This sample yields some 2 million clones, of which about 95% are seen a single time; around 1.1% belongs to the top ten. Material: naive CD8+ T cells sorted from blood. These receptors all come from a man aged 18 to 29 in good health.

As for this clone: The junction differs from germline at one of its ends, possibly a read error. In nucleotides, the CDR3 is TGTGCCAGCAGCCCCGGGACAGCTAACTATGGCTGCACCTTC. Its protein product is CASSPGTANYGCTF. This sequence joins TRBV6-5 and TRBJ1-2, with 7 bases lining up with TRBD1. This CDR3 spans 14 amino acids. Germline V gene lookup returns CDR1 MNHEY and CDR2 SVGAGI.

The V call is TRBV10-2, the J call TRBJ2-7; tentatively, D is TRBD1 (7 bases). CDR1 is WSHSY and CDR2 is SAAADI in the germline V gene. V lost 6 bases, J lost 0 bases, and 15 bases lay in between. This CDR3 has 15 residues. The CDR3 region is CASRPTGEASYEQYF. The CDR3 coding sequence is TGCGCCAGCAGGCCCACAGGGGAGGCCTCCTACGAGCAGTACTTC.

V usage is TRBV4-1 and J usage is TRBJ1-3, with D unclear. Germline CDR1 MGHRA, CDR2 YSYEKL. The CDR3 runs 17 residues. With 1 base removed from V and 5 bases from J, the gap between germline ends came to 18 bases. CDR3 sequence (DNA): TGCGCCAGCAGCCAAGGGAGTAACGATAAATGGAGAAACACCATATATTTT. As protein: CASSQGSNDKWRNTIYF.

Notes on this clone: Distinct nucleotide sequences in the sample also encode this CDR3. This chain links TRBV9 with TRBJ2-1; no clear D. This CDR3 is built from 14 residues. Germline V lookup: CDR1 SGDLS, CDR2 YYNGEE. V was clipped by 0 bases and J by 5 bases, with 9 bases between them. The CDR3 DNA follows: TGTGCCAGCAGCGTAGTGGGAAGTAACAATGAGCAGTTCTTC. This gives the protein CASSVVGSNNEQFF.

V is TRBV5-4 and J is TRBJ1-1; a weak D match, TRBD1 (6 bases). CDR1 is SGHNT and CDR2 is YYREEE in the germline V gene (reference sequence). The germline V and J ends were trimmed by 4 bases and 7 bases, with 17 bases remaining between them. The CDR3 loop spans 14 amino acids. CDR3 amino acids: CASSPTTGFGEAFF. For the CDR3, the DNA is TGTGCCAGCAGCCCTACGACAGGATTTGGTGAAGCTTTCTTT.

This clone was counted once. The V call is TRBV4-1, the J call TRBJ2-5; no clear D. Germline values: CDR1 MGHRA, CDR2 YSYEKL. The CDR3 extends over 16 amino acids. Trimming removed 0 bases at V and 0 bases at J, with 11 bases between. Here the CDR3 reads CASSQESLTYQETQYF. For the CDR3, the DNA is TGCGCCAGCAGCCAAGAATCCCTGACATACCAAGAGACCCAGTACTTC.

The chain employs TRBV7-9 and TRBJ2-5, with D maybe TRBD2 (5 bases). The CDR3 sequence is 13 residues long. CDR1 SEHNR and CDR2 FQNEAQ come from the germline V gene (reference sequence). V lost 6 bases and J lost 1, with 9 bases in between. The CDR3 bases are TGTGCCAGCAGGAACCTAGCCCAAGAGACCCAGTACTTC. Its translation: CASRNLAQETQYF. Full variable domain (missing parts from reference TRBV7-9 and TRBJ2-5): DTGVSQNPRHKITKRGQNVTFRCDPISEHNRLYWYRQTLGQGPEFLTYFQNEAQLEKSRLLSDRFSAERPKGSFSTLEIQRTEQGDSAMYLCASRNLAQETQYFGPGTRLLVL.

The rearrangement uses TRBV18 and TRBJ2-7; 9 nucleotides align to TRBD1. The CDR3 has 17 residues. The V gene end was trimmed by 3 bases and the J gene end by 1 base; junction bases not matched to a gene: 10. Germline lookup yields CDR1 KGHSH and CDR2 LQKENI. The CDR3 region has the DNA TGTGCCAGCTCACCTCCTCCGGGACAGGGATCTTCCTACGAGCAGTACTTC. It codes for CASSPPPGQGSSYEQYF.

CDR3 DNA: TGCGCCAGCAGTGAATCCCCTGGGCGTCCAGATACGCAGTATTTT. Translation gives CASSESPGRPDTQYF. This chain joins TRBV10-1 and TRBJ2-3; the D is unclear. CDR3 length: 15 amino acids. V dropped 3 bases and J dropped 4 bases, with 14 bases sitting between them. The germline CDR1 and CDR2 sequences are WNHNN and SYGVQD (reference sequence).

The chain employs TRBV10-3 and TRBJ2-7; D is undetermined. Germline V CDR1 and CDR2: ENHRY, SYGVKD. This CDR3 region has 10 residues. Trimming pared 1 base from V and 6 bases from J, leaving 1 base between. CDR3 protein: CAISEFEQYF. The CDR3 DNA follows: TGTGCCATCAGTGAGTTCGAGCAGTACTTC.

The chain carries TRBV30 and TRBJ1-1; D is undetermined. The CDR3 is made up of 14 amino acids. Trimming left V 1 base short and J 5 bases short, with 14 bases between. CDR1 and CDR2 from the germline V gene are GTSNPN and SVGIG (reference sequence). The CDR3 sequence is CAWSGLGITTEAFF. Written as DNA, the CDR3 is TGTGCCTGGAGTGGGTTGGGGATAACAACTGAAGCTTTCTTT.

This chain connects TRBV30 to TRBJ2-5; D is unclear. V dropped 0 bases and J dropped 1 base, with 9 bases sitting between them. This CDR3 region has 14 residues. CDR1 and CDR2 (germline): GTSNPN, SVGIG (reference sequence). The CDR3 nucleotides are TGTGCCTGGAGTGTATTGTCTACCCAAGAGACCCAGTACTTC. Protein product: CAWSVLSTQETQYF.

The chain couples TRBV7-6 to TRBJ2-3; the match to TRBD2 covers 9 bases. The V gene's germline CDR1 is SGHVS and CDR2 FNYEAQ. This CDR3 spans 16 amino acids. The J segment lost 2 bases and the V segment lost 2 bases, leaving 5 bases of the junction unmatched. The CDR3 is CASSLFSGGYTDTQYF. DNA for the CDR3: TGTGCCAGCAGCTTATTTAGCGGGGGATACACAGATACGCAGTATTTT.

CDR3 DNA sequence: TGTGCCATCCAAGGGTATGGCTACACCTTC. This sequence encodes CAIQGYGYTF. The J gene is TRBJ1-2, the V gene TRBV7-9; unclear D gene. The CDR3 consists of 10 residues. Trimming took 10 bases from V and 5 from J, leaving 8 bases between them. From germline, CDR1 is SEHNR and CDR2 FQNEAQ (reference sequence).

This chain joins TRBV2 and TRBJ2-7; 8 bases match TRBD2. The length of the CDR3 is 15 residues. J was trimmed by 5 bases and V by 7 bases; bases with no gene match: 13. Germline loops: CDR1 SNHLY, CDR2 FYNNEI. CDR3 residues: CASTDPGLDPHEQYF. Here the CDR3 DNA reads TGTGCCAGCACCGATCCGGGACTAGATCCCCACGAGCAGTACTTC.

As to this clone: This same CDR3 is encoded by further DNA sequences in the sample. The chain couples TRBV6-5 to TRBJ2-5; weak D call: TRBD1 (5 bases). Germline values: CDR1 MNHEY, CDR2 SVGAGI. This CDR3 has 14 residues. Trimming took 0 bases from V and 5 from J, leaving 10 bases between them. The CDR3: CASSYSGAGETQYF. The CDR3 nucleotides read TGTGCCAGCAGTTACTCAGGGGCTGGGGAGACCCAGTACTTC.

The J gene is TRBJ1-2, the V gene TRBV18; 8 nucleotides agree with TRBD1. The CDR3 has 14 amino acids. Trimming removed 3 bases from V and 6 bases from J; junction bases left unmatched: 6. Germline V gene lookup returns CDR1 KGHSH and CDR2 LQKENI. CDR3 amino acids: CASSPGQGLDGYTF. DNA of the CDR3: TGTGCCAGCTCACCCGGACAGGGCCTCGATGGCTACACCTTC.

The chain couples TRBV6-5 to TRBJ2-7; TRBD1 matches 9 bases. Germline assignment: CDR1 MNHEY and CDR2 SVGAGI. There are 15 residues in the CDR3. After removal of 5 bases from V and 3 bases from J, the junction contained 8 bases not matched to a gene. The CDR3 DNA reads as TGTGCCAGCAGTACAGGGGGCGAAGGAAGCTACGAGCAGTACTTC. Translating gives CASSTGGEGSYEQYF.

The chain is built from TRBV6-6 and TRBJ2-1; D not certain. There are 14 residues in the CDR3. Germline-derived CDR1 and CDR2 are MNHNY and SVGAGI (reference sequence). Trimming stripped 5 bases from V and 9 bases from J, with 17 bases between. The DNA for the CDR3 is TGTGCCAGCAGTACCACCGGATCGGTAGGTGAGCAGTTCTTC. Translating gives CASSTTGSVGEQFF.

The V call is TRBV5-1, the J call TRBJ2-7; weak D call: TRBD1 (5 bases). The ends were cut back, 1 base at V and 0 bases at J, with 14 bases in the middle. The length of the CDR3 is 16 residues. Germline V gene lookup returns CDR1 SGHRS and CDR2 YFSETQ. This CDR3 reads CASSLPTGTSSYEQYF. The DNA of the CDR3 is TGCGCCAGCAGCTTGCCTACAGGAACCAGCTCCTACGAGCAGTACTTC.

This clone has only one observation. CDR3 sequence (DNA): TGTGCCAGCAGTGAATCTCTAGCGCTCCACGAGCAGTACTTC. Translating gives CASSESLALHEQYF. The chain joins TRBV2 to TRBJ2-7; D may be TRBD2 (6 bases). V was clipped by 2 bases and J by 5 bases, with 13 bases between them. The germline V gene has CDR1 SNHLY and CDR2 FYNNEI. This CDR3 has 14 amino acids.

Concerning this clone itself: The sample holds other DNA sequences that translate to the same CDR3. This chain connects TRBV5-6 to TRBJ2-7; 7 bases map to TRBD1. Germline CDR1 SGHDT, CDR2 YYEEEE. The CDR3 totals 14 residues. With V trimmed by 0 bases and J by 3 bases, 3 bases remained unmatched. CDR3 loop: CASSLGDSNYEQYF. CDR3 sequence (DNA): TGTGCCAGCAGCTTGGGGGACAGCAACTACGAGCAGTACTTC.

The chain recombines TRBV10-3 with TRBJ2-5, with 14 bases fitting TRBD2. After removal of 8 bases from V and 2 bases from J, the junction contained 10 bases not matched to a gene. CDR3 length: 17 amino acids. CDR1 is ENHRY and CDR2 is SYGVKD in the germline V gene. The CDR3 sequence is CAIGGTSGGLSQETQYF. The CDR3 DNA sequence: TGTGCCATCGGAGGGACTAGCGGGGGATTGTCGCAAGAGACCCAGTACTTC.

CDR3 nucleotides: TGTGCCAGCAGTGAATTGTCAGGGATCGCCTACGAGCAGTACTTC. Its protein product is CASSELSGIAYEQYF. The chain combines TRBV2 with TRBJ2-7; possibly TRBD1 for D (5 bases). The V end was cut by 2 bases, the J end by 2 bases, with 13 bases between. CDR1 and CDR2 from the germline V gene are SNHLY and FYNNEI. CDR3 length equals 15 residues.

The chain couples TRBV2 to TRBJ2-3; D not resolved. Trimming left V 4 bases short and J 6 bases short, with 11 bases between. The CDR3 is 13 amino acids. Germline V CDR1 and CDR2: SNHLY, FYNNEI. The CDR3 sequence: CASSVVVGDTQYF. The CDR3 DNA follows: TGTGCCAGCAGTGTGGTAGTCGGGGATACGCAGTATTTT.

The V and J genes are TRBV7-9 and TRBJ2-7; a weak D match, TRBD1 (5 bases). There are 14 residues in the CDR3. Per germline, CDR1 SEHNR and CDR2 FQNEAQ (reference sequence). Deletions cut 5 bases from V and 0 bases from J, with 11 bases between. The CDR3 loop reads CASSLMTDSYEQYF. The CDR3 DNA reads as TGTGCCAGCAGCCTAATGACAGACTCCTACGAGCAGTACTTC.

This clone was observed once. This rearrangement joins TRBV6-5 to TRBJ1-1, with D possibly matching TRBD1 (6 bases). The ends were cut back, 5 bases at V and 0 bases at J, with 13 bases in the middle. Germline V gives CDR1 MNHEY, CDR2 SVGAGI. The CDR3 is 15 amino acids. CDR3 amino acids: CASSLQGFMNTEAFF. CDR3 DNA sequence: TGTGCCAGCAGTCTCCAGGGGTTTATGAACACTGAAGCTTTCTTT.

V is TRBV4-3 and J is TRBJ2-7, with D perhaps TRBD1 (6 bases). From germline, CDR1 is LGHNA and CDR2 YSLEER. This CDR3 spans 14 amino acids. V lost 3 bases and J 2 bases, leaving 11 bases between the germline ends. The CDR3 is CASSQYRETYEQYF. Here the CDR3 DNA reads TGCGCCAGCAGCCAGTACAGGGAAACCTACGAGCAGTACTTC.

On this clone itself: Other DNA sequences in this specimen translate into the identical CDR3. J is TRBJ1-1 and V is TRBV10-3; tentatively, D is TRBD1 (6 bases). V was shortened by 8 bases and J by 0 bases, with 7 bases between the two germline ends. Germline V gene data show CDR1 as ENHRY and CDR2 as SYGVKD. CDR3 length: 12 residues. The DNA for the CDR3 is TGTGCCATCCAGGGGATGAACACTGAAGCTTTCTTT. This codes for CAIQGMNTEAFF.

V and J are TRBV30 and TRBJ1-4, with 9 bases fitting TRBD1. Germline V gene data show CDR1 as GTSNPN and CDR2 as SVGIG (reference sequence). The CDR3 sequence is 15 residues long. Unmatched junction bases numbered 7, after V lost 4 bases and J lost 4 bases. CDR3 sequence: CAWNTGTGINEKLFF. CDR3 nucleotides: TGTGCCTGGAATACCGGGACAGGGATTAATGAAAAACTGTTTTTT.